This TCR beta chain is from a study of read filtering for tumor transcriptome and immune sequencing. Study details: DNase treatment preceded whole-transcriptome library preparation.

At the time of active disease, bone marrow was collected from every patient. This clonotype was detected many times. Its antigen is not known. The CDR3 totals 15 residues. The V gene lost 6 bases and the J gene lost 6 bases, with 18 bases spanning the gap. This library used about 360 ng RNA and molecular barcoded adaptors spanning alpha/delta and beta/gamma chains. TCRdb passed the reads through MiXCR, listing each CDR3 protein once. Of around 130,000 distinct CDR3 sequences in the sample, less than 15% were seen once. Regarding the study as a whole: The sorted CD138-negative fraction was a mixed bone marrow immune population, not purified T cells.

This clonotype originated in a donor aged 40 or older with multiple myeloma. The sequencing input was a population of CD138-negative cells sorted from bone marrow. V gene TRBV12-3 or TRBV12-4 combines with J gene TRBJ2-1; D call uncertain. Here the CDR3 DNA reads TGTGCCAGCAGCCCGGGCCTGAGGCGGCGCAATGAGCAGTTCTTC. It is translated as CASSPGLRRRNEQFF.